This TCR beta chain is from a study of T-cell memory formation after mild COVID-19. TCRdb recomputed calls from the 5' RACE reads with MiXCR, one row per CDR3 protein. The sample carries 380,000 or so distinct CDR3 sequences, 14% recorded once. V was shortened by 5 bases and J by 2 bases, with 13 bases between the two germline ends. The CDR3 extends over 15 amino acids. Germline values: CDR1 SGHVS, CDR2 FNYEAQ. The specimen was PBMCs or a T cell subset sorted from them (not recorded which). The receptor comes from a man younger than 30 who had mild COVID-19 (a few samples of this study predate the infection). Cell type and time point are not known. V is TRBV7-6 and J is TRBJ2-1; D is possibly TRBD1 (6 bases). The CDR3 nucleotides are TGTGCCAGCAGCAAATCAGGGGTCCCCTACAATGAGCAGTTCTTC. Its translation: CASSKSGVPYNEQFF.